This T cell receptor beta chain was sequenced during a study of graft-versus-host responses after intestinal transplantation. Study as a whole: Recipients had transplants, and these were multivisceral, liver-intestinal, or isolated intestinal. Broader study findings: Early post-transplant falls in HvG clones accompanied the peak levels of circulating GvH clones.

The table came from immunoSEQ multiplex PCR; TCRdb's copy has only in-frame clones and leaves some out. The sample has approximately 90,000 clones; about 93% are singletons. Germline V gene data show CDR1 as SGHDN and CDR2 as FVKESK. This CDR3 has 20 residues. V lost 0 bases and J lost 4; bases outside the gene matches: 18. As regards this clone: Its target is unknown.

The sequence was collected from a human donor who received an intestinal transplant. The chain joins TRBV14 to TRBJ2-7; the match to TRBD2 covers 10 bases. This sample comprised unstimulated CD8+ T cells sorted from spleen or lymph node cells, obtained before intestinal transplant. CDR3 sequence (DNA): TGTGCCAGCAGCCAAGATGCGATAGCGGGGGGCCGGTCGCCCCTTTACGAGCAGTACTTC. Amino acids: CASSQDAIAGGRSPLYEQYF.